The sequence of this T cell receptor (beta chain) was determined in a study of PD-L1 blockade in urothelial cancer. Study summary: Prior chemotherapy in patients spanned 0 to 3 regimens.

Profiling relied on immunoSEQ multiplex PCR, and the TCRdb table lists in-frame clones only, not all of them. In the table there are more than 90,000 clones, 70% to 90% of which are singletons. As for time point: peripheral blood 6 weeks after treatment start. Germline-derived CDR1 and CDR2 are SGHAT and FQNNGV. The CDR3 is 15 amino acids. Trimming left V 4 bases short and J 4 bases short, with 16 bases between. The sample in question was PBMCs, obtained around atezolizumab (anti-PD-L1) treatment. V and J are TRBV11-2 and TRBJ1-1, with D possibly being TRBD1 (6 bases). The clonotype originates from a man between 65 and 85 years old with urothelial cancer. DNA for the CDR3: TGTGCCAGCAGCTCCCTTGGGGGGGCCACCACTGAAGCTTTCTTT. It translates to CASSSLGGATTEAFF.